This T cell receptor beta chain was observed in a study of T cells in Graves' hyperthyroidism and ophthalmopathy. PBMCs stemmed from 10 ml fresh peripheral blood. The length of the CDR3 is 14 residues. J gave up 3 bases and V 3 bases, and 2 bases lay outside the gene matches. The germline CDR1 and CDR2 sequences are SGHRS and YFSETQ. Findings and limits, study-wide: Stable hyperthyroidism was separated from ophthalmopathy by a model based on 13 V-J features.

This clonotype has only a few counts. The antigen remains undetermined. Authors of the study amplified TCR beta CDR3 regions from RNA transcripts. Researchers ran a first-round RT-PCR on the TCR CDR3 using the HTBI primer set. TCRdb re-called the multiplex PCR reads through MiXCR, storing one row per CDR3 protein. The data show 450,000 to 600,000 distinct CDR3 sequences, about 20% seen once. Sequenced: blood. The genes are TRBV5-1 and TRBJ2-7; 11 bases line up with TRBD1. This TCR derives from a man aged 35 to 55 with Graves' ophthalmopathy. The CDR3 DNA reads TGCGCCAGCAGCTGGGGACAGGGGGACTACGAGCAGTACTTC. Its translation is CASSWGQGDYEQYF. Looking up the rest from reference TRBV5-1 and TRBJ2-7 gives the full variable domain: KAGVTQTPRYLIKTRGQQVTLSCSPISGHRSVSWYQQTPGQGLQFLFEYFSETQRNKGNFPGRFSGRQFSNSRSEMNVSTLELGDSALYLCASSWGQGDYEQYFGPGTRLTVT.